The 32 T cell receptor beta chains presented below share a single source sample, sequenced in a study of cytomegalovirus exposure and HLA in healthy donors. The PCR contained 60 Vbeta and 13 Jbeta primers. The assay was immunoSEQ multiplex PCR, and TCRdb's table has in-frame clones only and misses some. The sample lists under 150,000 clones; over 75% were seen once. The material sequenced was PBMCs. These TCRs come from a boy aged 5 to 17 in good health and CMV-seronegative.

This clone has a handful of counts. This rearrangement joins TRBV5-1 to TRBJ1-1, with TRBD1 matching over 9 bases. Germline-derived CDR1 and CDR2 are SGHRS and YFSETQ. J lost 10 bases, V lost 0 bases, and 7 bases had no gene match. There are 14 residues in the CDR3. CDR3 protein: CASSLGTGEARAFF. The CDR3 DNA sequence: TGCGCCAGCAGCTTGGGGACAGGGGAAGCTCGAGCTTTCTTT. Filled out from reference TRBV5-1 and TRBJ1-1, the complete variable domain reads KAGVTQTPRYLIKTRGQQVTLSCSPISGHRSVSWYQQTPGQGLQFLFEYFSETQRNKGNFPGRFSGRQFSNSRSEMNVSTLELGDSALYLCASSLGTGEARAFFGQGTRLTVV.

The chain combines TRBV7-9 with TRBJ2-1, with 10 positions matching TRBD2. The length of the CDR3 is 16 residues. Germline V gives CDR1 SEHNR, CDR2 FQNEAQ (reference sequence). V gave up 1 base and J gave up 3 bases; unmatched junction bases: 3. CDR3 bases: TGTGCCAGCAGCTTAGATGTAGCGGGAGGCTACAATGAGCAGTTCTTC. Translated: CASSLDVAGGYNEQFF.

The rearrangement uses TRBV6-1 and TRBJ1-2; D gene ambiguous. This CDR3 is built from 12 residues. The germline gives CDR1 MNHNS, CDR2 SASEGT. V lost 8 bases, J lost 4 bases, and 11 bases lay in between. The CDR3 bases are TGTGCCAGCCACCCCCCCGGCTATGGCTACACCTTC. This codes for CASHPPGYGYTF.

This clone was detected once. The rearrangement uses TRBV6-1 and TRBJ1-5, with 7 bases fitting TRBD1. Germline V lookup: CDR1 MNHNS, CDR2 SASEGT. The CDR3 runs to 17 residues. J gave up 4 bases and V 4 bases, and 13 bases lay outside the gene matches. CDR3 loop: CASSVGAGTAKNQPQHF. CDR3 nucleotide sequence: TGTGCCAGCAGTGTCGGAGCCGGGACAGCTAAAAATCAGCCCCAGCATTTT.

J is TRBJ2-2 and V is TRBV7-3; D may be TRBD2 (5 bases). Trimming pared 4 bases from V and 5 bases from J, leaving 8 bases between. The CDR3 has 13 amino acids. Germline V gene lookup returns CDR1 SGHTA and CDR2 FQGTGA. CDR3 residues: CASSSSGTGELFF. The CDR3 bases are TGTGCCAGCAGCTCAAGCGGTACCGGGGAGCTGTTTTTT.

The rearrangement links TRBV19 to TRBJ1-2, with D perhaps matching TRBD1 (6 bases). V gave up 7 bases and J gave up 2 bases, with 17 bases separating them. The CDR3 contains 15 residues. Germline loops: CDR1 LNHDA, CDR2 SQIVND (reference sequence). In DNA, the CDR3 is TGTGCCAGTAATAACAGGGTTGTGATGAACTATGGCTACACCTTC. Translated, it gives CASNNRVVMNYGYTF.

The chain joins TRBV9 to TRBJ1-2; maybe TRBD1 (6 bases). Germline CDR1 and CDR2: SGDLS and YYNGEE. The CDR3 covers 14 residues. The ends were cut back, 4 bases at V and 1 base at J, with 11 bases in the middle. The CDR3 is CASSRDRSNYGYTF. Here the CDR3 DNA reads TGTGCCAGCAGCCGAGACAGGAGTAACTATGGCTACACCTTC.

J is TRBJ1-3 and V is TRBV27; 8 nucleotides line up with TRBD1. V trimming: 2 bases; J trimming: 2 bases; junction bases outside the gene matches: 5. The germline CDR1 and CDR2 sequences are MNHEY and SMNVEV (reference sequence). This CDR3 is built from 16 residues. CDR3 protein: CASSLTRQGTGNTIYF. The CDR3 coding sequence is TGTGCCAGCAGTTTAACAAGACAGGGGACTGGAAACACCATATATTTT.

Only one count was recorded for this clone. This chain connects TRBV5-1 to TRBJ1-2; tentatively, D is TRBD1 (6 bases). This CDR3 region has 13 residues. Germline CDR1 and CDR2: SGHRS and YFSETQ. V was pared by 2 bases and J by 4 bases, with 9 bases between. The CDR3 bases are TGCGCCAGCAGCTTTTTACAGGGCTATGGCTACACCTTC. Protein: CASSFLQGYGYTF.

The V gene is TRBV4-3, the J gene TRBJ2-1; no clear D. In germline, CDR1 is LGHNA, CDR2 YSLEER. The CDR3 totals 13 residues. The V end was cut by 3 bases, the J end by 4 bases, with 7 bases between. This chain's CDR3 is CASSQAEYNEQFF. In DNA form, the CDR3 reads TGCGCCAGCAGCCAGGCAGAATACAATGAGCAGTTCTTC.

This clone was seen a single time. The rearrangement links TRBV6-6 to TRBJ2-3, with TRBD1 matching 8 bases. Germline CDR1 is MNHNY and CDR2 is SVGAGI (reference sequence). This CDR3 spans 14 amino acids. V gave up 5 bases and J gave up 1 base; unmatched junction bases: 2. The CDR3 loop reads CASSQTGGTDTQYF. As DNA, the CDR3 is TGTGCCAGCAGTCAGACAGGGGGCACAGATACGCAGTATTTT.

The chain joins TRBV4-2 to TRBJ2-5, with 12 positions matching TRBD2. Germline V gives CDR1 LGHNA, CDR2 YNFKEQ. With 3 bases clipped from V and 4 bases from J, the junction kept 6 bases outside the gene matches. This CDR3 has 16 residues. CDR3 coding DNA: TGTGCCAGCAGCCACAGGACTAGCGGGGATGTAGAGACCCAGTACTTC. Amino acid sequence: CASSHRTSGDVETQYF.

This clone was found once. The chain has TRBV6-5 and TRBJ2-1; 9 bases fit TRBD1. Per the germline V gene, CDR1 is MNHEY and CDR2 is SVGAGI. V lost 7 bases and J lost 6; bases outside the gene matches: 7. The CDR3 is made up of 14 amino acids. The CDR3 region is CASNDRGNVNEQFF. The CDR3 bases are TGTGCCAGCAACGACAGGGGGAACGTCAATGAGCAGTTCTTC.

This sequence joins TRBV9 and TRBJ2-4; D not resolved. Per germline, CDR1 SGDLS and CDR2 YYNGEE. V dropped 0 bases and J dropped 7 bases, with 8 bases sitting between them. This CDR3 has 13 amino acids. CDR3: CASSVEPLNIQYF. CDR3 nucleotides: TGTGCCAGCAGCGTAGAACCACTTAACATTCAGTACTTC.

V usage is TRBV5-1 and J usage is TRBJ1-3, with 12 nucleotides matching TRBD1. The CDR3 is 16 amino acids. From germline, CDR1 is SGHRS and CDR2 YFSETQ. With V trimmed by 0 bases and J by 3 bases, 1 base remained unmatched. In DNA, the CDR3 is TGCGCCAGCAGCTTGGGGGACAGGGGGCTTGGAAACACCATATATTTT. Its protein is CASSLGDRGLGNTIYF.

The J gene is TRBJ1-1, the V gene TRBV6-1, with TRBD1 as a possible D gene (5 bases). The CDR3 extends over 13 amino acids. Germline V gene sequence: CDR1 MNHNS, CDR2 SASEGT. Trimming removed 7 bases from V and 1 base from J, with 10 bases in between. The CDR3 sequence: CASNRQKNTEAFF. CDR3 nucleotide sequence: TGTGCCAGCAACCGACAGAAGAACACTGAAGCTTTCTTT.

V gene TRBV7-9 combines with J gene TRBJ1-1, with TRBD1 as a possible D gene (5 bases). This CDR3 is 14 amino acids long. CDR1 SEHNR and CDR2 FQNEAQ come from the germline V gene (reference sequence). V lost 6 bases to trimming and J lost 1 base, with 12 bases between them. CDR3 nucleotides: TGTGCCAGCAGGTATGGACAAACGAACACTGAAGCTTTCTTT. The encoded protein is CASRYGQTNTEAFF. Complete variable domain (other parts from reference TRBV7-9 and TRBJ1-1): DTGVSQNPRHKITKRGQNVTFRCDPISEHNRLYWYRQTLGQGPEFLTYFQNEAQLEKSRLLSDRFSAERPKGSFSTLEIQRTEQGDSAMYLCASRYGQTNTEAFFGQGTRLTVV.

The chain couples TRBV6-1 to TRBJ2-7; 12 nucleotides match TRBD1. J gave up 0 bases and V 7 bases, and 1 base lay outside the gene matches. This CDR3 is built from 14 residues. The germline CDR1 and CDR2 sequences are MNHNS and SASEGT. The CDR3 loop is CASMGQGASYEQYF. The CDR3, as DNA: TGTGCCAGCATGGGACAGGGGGCCTCCTACGAGCAGTACTTC.

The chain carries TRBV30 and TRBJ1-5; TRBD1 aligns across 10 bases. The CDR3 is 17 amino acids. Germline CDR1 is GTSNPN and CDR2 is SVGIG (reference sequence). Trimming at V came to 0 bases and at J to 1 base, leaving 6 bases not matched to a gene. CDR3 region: CAWSVWTGGGSNQPQHF. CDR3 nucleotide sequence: TGTGCCTGGAGTGTATGGACAGGGGGTGGGAGCAATCAGCCCCAGCATTTT.

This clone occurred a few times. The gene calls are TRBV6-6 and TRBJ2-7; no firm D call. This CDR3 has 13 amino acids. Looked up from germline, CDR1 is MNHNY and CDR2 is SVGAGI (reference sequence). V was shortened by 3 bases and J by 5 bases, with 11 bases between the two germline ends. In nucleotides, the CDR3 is TGTGCCAGCAGTTATTGGTTTTGGCACGAGCAGTACTTC. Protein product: CASSYWFWHEQYF.

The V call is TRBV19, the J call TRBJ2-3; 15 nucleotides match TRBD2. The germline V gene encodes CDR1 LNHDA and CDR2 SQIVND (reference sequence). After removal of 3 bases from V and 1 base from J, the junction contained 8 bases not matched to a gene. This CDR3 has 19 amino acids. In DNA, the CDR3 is TGTGCCAGTAGTATCAGGGGACTAGCGGGGGGCGGGGGCACAGATACGCAGTATTTT. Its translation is CASSIRGLAGGGGTDTQYF.

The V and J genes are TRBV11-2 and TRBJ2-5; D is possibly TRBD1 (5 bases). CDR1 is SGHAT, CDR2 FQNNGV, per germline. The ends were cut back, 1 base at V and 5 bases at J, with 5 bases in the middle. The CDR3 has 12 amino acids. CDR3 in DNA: TGTGCCAGCAGCTTAGGACAGGAGACCCAGTACTTC. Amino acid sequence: CASSLGQETQYF. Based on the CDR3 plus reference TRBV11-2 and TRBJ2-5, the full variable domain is EAGVAQSPRYKIIEKRQSVAFWCNPISGHATLYWYQQILGQGPKLLIQFQNNGVVDDSQLPKDRFSAERLKGVDSTLKIQPAKLEDSAVYLCASSLGQETQYFGPGTRLLVL.

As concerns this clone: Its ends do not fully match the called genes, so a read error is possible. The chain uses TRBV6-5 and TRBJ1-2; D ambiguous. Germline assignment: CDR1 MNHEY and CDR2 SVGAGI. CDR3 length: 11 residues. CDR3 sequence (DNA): TGTGCCAGCATTGGAGCCTATGGCTACCCCTTC. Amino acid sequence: CASIGAYGYPF.

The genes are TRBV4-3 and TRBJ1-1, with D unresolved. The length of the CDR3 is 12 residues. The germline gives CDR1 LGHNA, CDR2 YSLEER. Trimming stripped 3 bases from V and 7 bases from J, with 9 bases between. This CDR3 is CASSHGDGEAFF. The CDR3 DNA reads TGCGCCAGCAGCCATGGAGACGGTGAAGCTTTCTTT.

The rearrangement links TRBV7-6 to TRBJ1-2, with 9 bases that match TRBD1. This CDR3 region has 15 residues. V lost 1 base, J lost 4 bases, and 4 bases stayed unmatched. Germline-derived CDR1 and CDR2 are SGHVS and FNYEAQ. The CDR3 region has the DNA TGTGCCAGCAGCTTAGGACAGGGGGGGGGCTATGGCTACACCTTC. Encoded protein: CASSLGQGGGYGYTF.

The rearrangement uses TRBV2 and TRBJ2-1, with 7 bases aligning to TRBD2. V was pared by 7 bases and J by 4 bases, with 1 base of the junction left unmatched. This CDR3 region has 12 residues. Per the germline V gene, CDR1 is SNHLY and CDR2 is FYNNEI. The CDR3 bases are TGTGCCAGCAAGCGGGGATACAATGAGCAGTTCTTC. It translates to CASKRGYNEQFF.

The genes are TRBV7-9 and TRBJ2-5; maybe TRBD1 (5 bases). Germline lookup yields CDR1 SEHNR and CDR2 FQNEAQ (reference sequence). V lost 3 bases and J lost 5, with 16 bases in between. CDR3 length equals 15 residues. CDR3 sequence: CASSFTQGVGETQYF. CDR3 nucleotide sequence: TGTGCCAGCAGCTTCACACAAGGGGTTGGGGAGACCCAGTACTTC. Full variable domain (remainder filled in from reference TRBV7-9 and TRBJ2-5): DTGVSQNPRHKITKRGQNVTFRCDPISEHNRLYWYRQTLGQGPEFLTYFQNEAQLEKSRLLSDRFSAERPKGSFSTLEIQRTEQGDSAMYLCASSFTQGVGETQYFGPGTRLLVL.

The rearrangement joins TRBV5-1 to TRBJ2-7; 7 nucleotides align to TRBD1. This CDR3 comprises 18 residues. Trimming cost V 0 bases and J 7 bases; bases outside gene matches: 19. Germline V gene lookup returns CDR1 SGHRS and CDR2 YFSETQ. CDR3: CASSLVRRTGLSTEEQYF. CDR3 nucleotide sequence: TGCGCCAGCAGCTTGGTTAGGCGGACAGGTCTCTCAACTGAGGAGCAGTACTTC.

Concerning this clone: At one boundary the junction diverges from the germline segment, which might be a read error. The DNA of the CDR3 is TGTTCCAGCAGCTCCACCGGGTGGTTCCTACGCTTC. The encoded protein is CSSSSTGWFLRF. The chain joins TRBV7-9 to TRBJ2-4, with D uncertain. The CDR3 has 12 residues. Germline V lookup: CDR1 SEHNR, CDR2 FQNEAQ (reference sequence).

CDR3 sequence: CASSEATGGNEQFF. The CDR3 nucleotides read TGTGCCAGCAGTGAAGCGACAGGGGGCAATGAGCAGTTCTTC. V gene TRBV6-1 combines with J gene TRBJ2-1; 9 bases line up with TRBD1. V gave up 0 bases and J gave up 6 bases; unmatched junction bases: 0. CDR3 length: 14 residues. CDR1 and CDR2 from the germline V gene are MNHNS and SASEGT.

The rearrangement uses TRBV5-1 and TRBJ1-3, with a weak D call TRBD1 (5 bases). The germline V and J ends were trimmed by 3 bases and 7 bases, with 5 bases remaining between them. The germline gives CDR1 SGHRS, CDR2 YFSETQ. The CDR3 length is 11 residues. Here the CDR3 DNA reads TGCGCCAGCAGCTCAGGGAACACCATATATTTT. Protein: CASSSGNTIYF.

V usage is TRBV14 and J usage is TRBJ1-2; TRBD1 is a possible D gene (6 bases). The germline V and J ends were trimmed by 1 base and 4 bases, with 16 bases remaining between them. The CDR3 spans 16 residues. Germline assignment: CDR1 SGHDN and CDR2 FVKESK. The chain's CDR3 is CASSQGRDTRAYGYTF. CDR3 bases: TGTGCCAGCAGCCAAGGACGGGACACTCGAGCCTATGGCTACACCTTC.